This is a list of T cell receptor beta chains from one sample in a study of T cell repertoires in cytomegalovirus infection. Using its own MiXCR run on the reads, TCRdb lists one record per CDR3 protein. The sample has about 830,000 distinct CDR3 sequences; about 31% are singletons. These receptors' targets are unknown. The material sequenced was cultured CD8+ T cells from PBMCs, taken from culture after CMV antigen stimulation. These receptor sequences come from a human donor in good health (CMV status not recorded). Some clones in this sample may be carry-over from other donors' samples. Each CDR3 is given with its conserved first and last residue. Fields, in order: D gene, clone size, J gene, V gene, CDR3 length, CDR3 protein, CDR3 DNA. D genes are given only for firm matches. Clone sizes are given selectively: once, few, many, or a class where the clone is expanded.

NA	NA	TRBJ1-2	TRBV10-3	12	CAIRDSQDGYTF	TGTGCCATCAGGGACAGTCAGGATGGCTACACCTTC
TRBD1	NA	TRBJ2-7	TRBV6-5	15	CASSYLSTGYYEQYF	TGTGCCAGCAGTTACCTCTCGACAGGGTACTACGAGCAGTACTTC
NA	NA	TRBJ2-1	TRBV18	13	CASSPRSWNEQFF	TGTGCCAGCTCACCACGGAGTTGGAATGAGCAGTTCTTC
TRBD2	few	TRBJ2-4	TRBV20-1	14	CSAAPGGPQNIQYF	TGCAGTGCGGCCCCGGGGGGGCCCCAAAACATTCAGTACTTC
TRBD1	NA	TRBJ1-1	TRBV5-1	16	CASSLGGTGGGTEAFF	TGCGCCAGCAGCTTGGGGGGGACAGGGGGCGGCACTGAAGCTTTCTTT
NA	NA	TRBJ2-6	TRBV5-6	16	CASSFGAVPGANVLTF	TGTGCCAGCAGCTTTGGGGCCGTTCCTGGGGCCAACGTCCTGACTTTC
NA	few	TRBJ1-5	TRBV4-1	13	CASSQGGRGSQHF	TGCGCCAGCAGCCAAGGGGGGAGGGGGTCCCAGCATTTT
NA	few	TRBJ2-1	TRBV27	15	CASSAGTVIYNEQFF	TGTGCCAGCAGTGCCGGGACGGTGATCTACAATGAGCAGTTCTTC
NA	NA	TRBJ1-2	TRBV24-1	12	CATSDLQGGYTF	TGTGCCACCAGTGATTTGCAGGGTGGCTACACCTTC
TRBD1	NA	TRBJ1-5	TRBV12-5	14	CASGSTGGGKPQHF	TGTGCTAGTGGTTCGACAGGGGGCGGGAAGCCCCAGCATTTT
NA	NA	TRBJ1-5	TRBV10-3	14	CAISESFQNQPQHF	TGTGCCATCAGTGAGTCCTTCCAAAATCAGCCCCAGCATTTT
NA	once	TRBJ1-5	TRBV27	13	CASSLGIYQPQNF	TGTGCCAGCAGTTTAGGCATTTATCAGCCCCAGAATTTT
NA	NA	TRBJ1-2	TRBV27	13	CASSFNPPEGYTF	TGTGCCAGCAGTTTTAACCCTCCGGAGGGCTACACCTTC
TRBD1	NA	TRBJ2-7	TRBV10-1	15	CASSNRQGGTYEQYF	TGCGCCAGCAGCAACAGACAGGGGGGTACCTACGAGCAGTACTTC
TRBD2	NA	TRBJ2-5	TRBV3-1	16	CASSQGVSGGLETQYF	TGTGCCAGCAGCCAAGGCGTTAGCGGGGGGCTAGAGACCCAGTACTTC